This T cell receptor beta chain was found in a study of T-cell reconstitution after alpha-beta-depleted transplantation in children. Study-wide results and limits: Reportedly, only several hundred clones from non-depleted graft cells drove alpha-beta T-cell counts at about two months. Some patients owed their high day-60 TCRbeta diversity to surviving recipient T cells and thymic progenitors.

Using unique molecular identifiers, the investigators prepared the TCRbeta library. TCRdb passed the PCR reads through MiXCR, listing each CDR3 protein once. The sample includes about 510,000 distinct CDR3 sequences, roughly an eighth seen only once; the top ten take roughly 15%. The germline V and J ends were trimmed by 6 bases and 1 base, with 13 bases remaining between them. Per germline, CDR1 MNHEY and CDR2 SVGEGT. This CDR3 has 14 residues. This clonotype has only a few counts. Its antigen is not known. The receptor was isolated from a female patient younger than 10 who had a stem cell transplant for aplastic anemia, so the T cells may come from the graft donor. V gene TRBV6-2 or TRBV6-3 combines with J gene TRBJ2-7, with a tentative D call TRBD2 (5 bases). The material was PBMCs, mostly from graft donor cells, obtained 180 days after TCRalphabeta/CD19-depleted stem cell transplant. The CDR3 DNA is TGTGCCAGCAGCTCCCGCGGAGGTTCCTACGAGCAGTACGTC. Residues: CASSSRGGSYEQYV.